One and the same sample provided the 26 T cell receptor beta chains below, sequenced in a study of tumor-infiltrating lymphocytes in primary liver carcinoma. TCR beta cDNA was made from 400 to 500 ng total RNA with a constant-region primer. Nested multiplex PCR, run for three rounds with slightly modified ARM-PCR, yielded TCR beta libraries. Researchers ran the first two PCR rounds for 9 to 10 cycles each with TRBV1-TRBV30 forward primers and a C-beta reverse primer. TCRdb reanalysed the multiplex PCR reads using MiXCR and keeps one entry per CDR3 protein. This sample has hundreds of thousands of distinct CDR3 sequences, with nearly 60% found just once. Unsorted whole blood supplied the RNA, and germline DNA was extracted too. Sequenced sample: peripheral blood. The receptor source for this set is a woman in her twenties or thirties with primary liver carcinoma and hepatitis B virus infection.

A note on this clonotype: Possible read error: a much larger clone is one base away. V is TRBV29-1 and J is TRBJ2-1; weak D call: TRBD1 (5 bases). CDR1 and CDR2 (germline): SQVTM, ANQGSEA. This CDR3 has 15 amino acids. DNA of the CDR3: TGCAGCGTCCCCCTCGGGCCCAGGGCCTACAATGAGCACTTCTTC. It specifies CSVPLGPRAYNEHFF.

The chain employs TRBV4-1 and TRBJ2-7, with 12 bases aligning to TRBD2. The germline CDR1 and CDR2 sequences are MGHRA and YSYEKL. This CDR3 has 15 amino acids. V trimming: 3 bases; J trimming: 6 bases; junction bases outside the gene matches: 6. DNA of the CDR3: TGCGCCAGCAGCCACTCGACTAGCGGGAGCCGCGAGCAGTACTTC. Protein sequence: CASSHSTSGSREQYF.

The V and J genes are TRBV9 and TRBJ2-1, with 12 bases that match TRBD1. The length of the CDR3 is 17 residues. Germline lookup yields CDR1 SGDLS and CDR2 YYNGEE. Trimming cost V 3 bases and J 0 bases; bases outside gene matches: 4. The CDR3 spells CASSAPGQGASYNEQFF. Written as DNA, the CDR3 is TGTGCCAGCAGCGCTCCGGGACAGGGGGCCTCCTACAATGAGCAGTTCTTC.

As for this clonotype: Its ends do not fully match the called genes, so a read error is possible. DNA for the CDR3: TGTGCCAGCAGCTTTGGACCAGCGTACAATGAGCGGTTCTTC. Protein product: CASSFGPAYNERFF. The V and J genes are TRBV11-2 and TRBJ2-1, with unresolved D. The V gene's germline CDR1 is SGHAT and CDR2 FQNNGV. The CDR3 totals 14 residues. Filled out from reference TRBV11-2 and TRBJ2-1, the complete variable domain reads EAGVAQSPRYKIIEKRQSVAFWCNPISGHATLYWYQQILGQGPKLLIQFQNNGVVDDSQLPKDRFSAERLKGVDSTLKIQPAKLEDSAVYLCASSFGPAYNERFFGPGTRLTVL.

Note on this clonotype: A single base separates this from a much larger clone, so it may be a read error. The chain uses TRBV4-3 and TRBJ1-3, with D unclear. Germline values: CDR1 LGHNA, CDR2 YSLEER. The CDR3 length is 17 residues. V was shortened by 0 bases and J by 3 bases, with 15 bases between the two germline ends. The DNA of the CDR3 is TGCGCCAGCAGCCAAGATTACGGGAAGTGGATTGGAAACACCATATATTTT. Its translation: CASSQDYGKWIGNTIYF.

To note about this clonotype: A much larger clone lies one base from this, so it may be a read error. The chain combines TRBV6-5 with TRBJ2-5; 8 positions agree with TRBD1. The germline CDR1 and CDR2 sequences are MNHEY and SVGAGI. The CDR3 runs 13 residues. CDR3 loop: CASSRTGQGTQYF. CDR3 DNA sequence: TGTGCCAGCAGCCGGACAGGGCAAGGGACCCAGTACTTC.

A remark on this clonotype: A much larger clone lies a single base off, so this may be a read error. This CDR3 is missing its conserved last phenylalanine or tryptophan, likely due to a read error. The chain is built from TRBV12-3 or TRBV12-4 and TRBJ1-1; D call uncertain. Trimming took off 3 bases at V and 4 bases at J, with 6 bases between the two ends. The CDR3 loop spans 12 amino acids. CDR3 in DNA: TGTGCCAGCAGTTTGGCGGGCACTGAAGCTTTCGTT. Its protein is CASSLAGTEAFV.

This clonotype was counted at least ten times. This chain connects TRBV6-1 to TRBJ2-3; 8 positions agree with TRBD1. V lost 7 bases to trimming and J lost 2 bases; unmatched junction nucleotides: 5. The germline gives CDR1 MNHNS, CDR2 SASEGT. This CDR3 is built from 14 residues. The CDR3 DNA reads TGTGCCAGCAAAGGGACAGGTAACACAGATACGCAGTATTTT. Its translation: CASKGTGNTDTQYF.

For this clonotype: This may be a read error: a much more frequent sequence differs by one nucleotide. The chain employs TRBV29-1 and TRBJ1-2; TRBD1 matches at 8 bases. Germline CDR1 SQVTM, CDR2 ANQGSEA. This CDR3 has 12 amino acids. CDR3 region: CSVGDRLLGYAF. The CDR3 DNA sequence: TGCAGCGTTGGGGACAGGCTTCTAGGCTACGCCTTC.

This clonotype was seen many times. The chain employs TRBV6-2 or TRBV6-3 and TRBJ2-7; 10 bases fit TRBD1. The CDR3 runs 16 residues. The V gene's germline CDR1 is MNHEY and CDR2 SVGEGT. The V segment lost 6 bases and the J segment 4 bases; nucleotides outside the gene matches: 12. The CDR3 here is CASSTTPGTGDYEQYF. DNA of the CDR3: TGTGCCAGCAGCACCACCCCCGGGACAGGGGATTACGAGCAGTACTTC.

This clonotype has only a few counts. The gene calls are TRBV11-2 and TRBJ1-1; D may be TRBD1 (5 bases). V dropped 3 bases and J dropped 8 bases, with 13 bases sitting between them. This CDR3 spans 13 amino acids. CDR1 is SGHAT, CDR2 FQNNGV, per germline. In DNA, the CDR3 is TGTGCCAGCAGCTTGGGTGGGGGGTCCGAAGCTTTCTTT. This codes for CASSLGGGSEAFF. Combining the CDR3 with reference TRBV11-2 and TRBJ1-1 gives the whole variable domain EAGVAQSPRYKIIEKRQSVAFWCNPISGHATLYWYQQILGQGPKLLIQFQNNGVVDDSQLPKDRFSAERLKGVDSTLKIQPAKLEDSAVYLCASSLGGGSEAFFGQGTRLTVV.

The sample holds many counts of this clonotype. This sequence joins TRBV29-1 and TRBJ2-5; 10 bases line up with TRBD1. Germline values: CDR1 SQVTM, CDR2 ANQGSEA. This CDR3 has 14 amino acids. Germline trimming cut 4 bases from V and 4 bases from J; bases unmatched to any gene: 6. For the CDR3, the DNA is TGCAGCGTTGTGGGGACAGGGGTCGGAGAGACCCAGTACTTC. This gives the protein CSVVGTGVGETQYF. Supplemented by reference TRBV29-1 and TRBJ2-5, the full variable domain reads SAVISQKPSRDICQRGTSLTIQCQVDSQVTMMFWYRQQPGQSLTLIATANQGSEATYESGFVIDKFPISRPNLTFSTLTVSNMSPEDSSIYLCSVVGTGVGETQYFGPGTRLLVL.

In regard to this clonotype: This may come from a read error, since a much larger clone is one base off. This chain connects TRBV12-3 or TRBV12-4 to TRBJ2-1; D gene ambiguous. The CDR3 sequence is 15 residues long. CDR3 sequence reads: CASSFALSSYNKQFF. The CDR3 DNA is TGTGCCAGCAGTTTCGCGTTGAGCTCCTACAATAAGCAGTTCTTC.

J is TRBJ2-3 and V is TRBV5-4, with 11 bases that match TRBD2. Germline CDR1 reads SGHNT; CDR2 reads YYREEE (reference sequence). V lost 6 bases, J lost 2 bases, and 8 bases stayed unmatched. CDR3 length: 16 residues. The CDR3 region has the DNA TGTGCCAGCACCAGTAGCGGGAGGGGCTACACAGATACGCAGTATTTT. This gives the protein CASTSSGRGYTDTQYF.

In its sample, this clonotype was seen a few times. V gene TRBV12-3 or TRBV12-4 combines with J gene TRBJ1-5, with unresolved D. This CDR3 spans 14 amino acids. V was pared by 3 bases and J by 1 base, with 7 bases between. CDR3 amino acids: CASSFLASNQPQHF. The CDR3 nucleotides read TGTGCCAGCAGTTTTCTGGCGAGCAATCAGCCCCAGCATTTT.

Details on this clonotype: One base away lies a much larger clone, so this may be a sequencing read error. This chain links TRBV29-1 with TRBJ1-1; D unclear. Germline assignment: CDR1 SQVTM and CDR2 ANQGSEA. There are 11 residues in the CDR3. The CDR3 loop reads CSASIRSEVFF. In DNA, the CDR3 is TGCAGCGCCAGCATTAGGAGTGAAGTTTTCTTT.

This clonotype showed up just a few times. The CDR3 DNA is TGTGCCTGCAAGGGGGCTAGCGTCACAGATACGCAGTATTTT. It codes for CACKGASVTDTQYF. The gene calls are TRBV6-2 or TRBV6-3 and TRBJ2-3; D perhaps matches TRBD1 (7 bases). This CDR3 comprises 14 residues. V lost 11 bases to trimming and J lost 2 bases, with 17 bases between them. CDR1 is MNHEY and CDR2 is SVGEGT in the germline V gene.

A few counts support this clonotype. V is TRBV6-2 or TRBV6-3 and J is TRBJ2-7, with 7 bases aligning to TRBD2. This CDR3 is 13 amino acids long. Germline CDR1 MNHEY, CDR2 SVGEGT. V trimming: 5 bases; J trimming: 8 bases; junction bases outside the gene matches: 9. This CDR3 is CASSQYRGEKQYF. The CDR3 DNA follows: TGTGCCAGCAGTCAATACCGGGGGGAGAAGCAGTACTTC.

As for this clonotype: Given a much more abundant clone one base away, this may be a read error. V and J are TRBV12-3 or TRBV12-4 and TRBJ2-3; D is unclear. The V end was cut by 1 base, the J end by 6 bases, with 14 bases between. The CDR3 length is 15 residues. The CDR3 loop is CASSLVFVGADTQYF. Written as DNA, the CDR3 is TGTGCCAGCAGTTTAGTGTTCGTAGGCGCGGATACGCAGTATTTT.

Regarding this clonotype: Given the absence of the conserved phenylalanine or tryptophan at the CDR3 end, a read error is likely. The V and J genes are TRBV11-2 and TRBJ1-6; the match to TRBD1 covers 7 bases. CDR1 and CDR2 from the germline V gene are SGHAT and FQNNGV. The CDR3 sequence is 15 residues long. CDR3 DNA sequence: TGTGCCAGCAGGCCAGGGGGAGACCGGGATTCGCCCCTCCACCTT. Translated: CASRPGGDRDSPLHL.

The gene calls are TRBV7-9 and TRBJ1-2; no reliable D call. Trimming pared 0 bases from V and 4 bases from J, leaving 9 bases between. The germline CDR1 and CDR2 sequences are SEHNR and FQNEAQ (reference sequence). The CDR3 runs 14 residues. CDR3 protein: CASSLAPGIYGYTF. CDR3 nucleotides: TGTGCCAGCAGCTTAGCGCCGGGTATCTATGGCTACACCTTC.

V gene TRBV29-1 combines with J gene TRBJ2-1; no firm D call. The length of the CDR3 is 12 residues. Germline-derived CDR1 and CDR2 are SQVTM and ANQGSEA. V was shortened by 4 bases and J by 11 bases, with 15 bases between the two germline ends. In DNA form, the CDR3 reads TGCAGCGTTGTCCGGACCCGTAATAAGCAGTTCTTC. Its translation: CSVVRTRNKQFF.

This sequence joins TRBV4-2 and TRBJ2-2; D not resolved. This CDR3 has 13 amino acids. The V and J ends lost 8 bases and 9 bases respectively, with 16 bases between them. The germline V gene has CDR1 LGHNA and CDR2 YNFKEQ. CDR3 protein: CASAIWTARELFF. The DNA for the CDR3 is TGTGCCAGCGCTATATGGACGGCGCGGGAGCTGTTTTTT.

A remark on this clonotype: The CDR3 end shows no conserved phenylalanine or tryptophan, and so a read error is likely. This chain connects TRBV4-2 to TRBJ2-3; TRBD2 aligns across 8 bases. With V trimmed by 1 base and J by 6 bases, 3 bases remained unmatched. The CDR3 has 14 amino acids. The germline V gene encodes CDR1 LGHNA and CDR2 YNFKEQ. DNA of the CDR3: TGTGCCAGCAGCCAAGCGGGAGGGAGGGATACGCAGTATTCT. Translated, it gives CASSQAGGRDTQYS.

The gene calls are TRBV5-1 and TRBJ2-7, with D perhaps given as TRBD1 or TRBD2 (7 bases each). Per the germline V gene, CDR1 is SGHRS and CDR2 is YFSETQ. V was shortened by 0 bases and J by 2 bases, with 12 bases between the two germline ends. The CDR3 covers 15 residues. The CDR3 DNA reads as TGCGCCAGCAGCTTGGTCCCAGGGGGGGCCTACGAGCAGTACTTC. Translated: CASSLVPGGAYEQYF.

There are a few counts of this clonotype. This chain uses TRBV7-8 with TRBJ1-4; TRBD1 is a possible D gene (6 bases). CDR1 and CDR2 (germline): SGHVS, FQNEAQ. This CDR3 region has 15 residues. V dropped 3 bases and J dropped 8 bases, with 16 bases sitting between them. CDR3 region: CASSFGWGGGEKLFF. CDR3 in DNA: TGTGCCAGCAGCTTTGGTTGGGGGGGGGGCGAAAAACTGTTTTTT.